Each of the 28 T cell receptor beta chains below was sequenced from the same sample in a study of cytomegalovirus exposure and HLA in healthy donors. Use of 60 Vbeta and 13 Jbeta primers characterized the PCR. This table comes from immunoSEQ multiplex PCR, and its TCRdb copy is limited to in-frame clones, with some not included. Among around 140,000 clones listed, approximately 74% were seen once. What was sequenced was PBMCs. The receptors derive from a male donor in good health and CMV-seronegative.

This clone was seen a handful of times. The DNA for the CDR3 is TGTGCCAGCTCCCGGGACTGGTCGAACACTGAAGCTTTCTTT. This gives the protein CASSRDWSNTEAFF. The gene calls are TRBV9 and TRBJ1-1, with TRBD1 as a possible D gene (5 bases). Germline lookup yields CDR1 SGDLS and CDR2 YYNGEE. V was cut by 7 bases and J by 1 base, with 14 bases left in between. The CDR3 is 14 residues long. Complete variable domain (other parts from reference TRBV9 and TRBJ1-1): DSGVTQTPKHLITATGQRVTLRCSPRSGDLSVYWYQQSLDQGLQFLIQYYNGEERAKGNILERFSAQQFPDLHSELNLSSLELGDSALYFCASSRDWSNTEAFFGQGTRLTVV.

In its sample, this clone was seen once. The rearrangement joins TRBV11-2 to TRBJ2-5; 11 bases agree with TRBD1. V trimming: 4 bases; J trimming: 5 bases; junction bases outside the gene matches: 9. The CDR3 spans 16 residues. Germline CDR1 is SGHAT and CDR2 is FQNNGV. Written as DNA, the CDR3 is TGTGCCAGCAGCTCCCGGACAGGGGGCTACCGCGAGACCCAGTACTTC. Encoded protein: CASSSRTGGYRETQYF.

V is TRBV27 and J is TRBJ2-1, with TRBD2 identical over 7 bases. There are 12 residues in the CDR3. Germline lookup yields CDR1 MNHEY and CDR2 SMNVEV (reference sequence). The junction had 7 bases not matched to a gene; V was cut back by 3 bases and J by 14 bases. The CDR3 spells CASSFRREQEFF. The CDR3 nucleotides read TGTGCCAGCAGTTTTCGGCGGGAGCAGGAGTTCTTC.

This clone was seen only a few times. This chain joins TRBV27 and TRBJ1-3; D gene ambiguous. Between the trimmed V and J ends, which lost 5 bases and 0 bases, there was a span of 23 bases. CDR3 length equals 19 residues. Germline assignment: CDR1 MNHEY and CDR2 SMNVEV (reference sequence). CDR3 residues: CASSPLRSPHVLSGNTIYF. CDR3 in DNA: TGTGCCAGCAGTCCACTCCGTTCGCCTCATGTACTCTCTGGAAACACCATATATTTT.

This clone was seen a few times. V usage is TRBV9 and J usage is TRBJ2-5; a possible D gene is TRBD2 (6 bases). CDR1 and CDR2 from the germline V gene are SGDLS and YYNGEE. The CDR3 totals 17 residues. Trimming took off 3 bases at V and 1 base at J, with 19 bases between the two ends. CDR3 region: CASSARGGLAPQETQYF. Written as DNA, the CDR3 is TGTGCCAGCAGCGCGAGGGGTGGGCTAGCGCCCCAAGAGACCCAGTACTTC.

The chain has TRBV9 and TRBJ2-1; TRBD2 matches 11 bases. J was trimmed by 7 bases and V by 0 bases; bases with no gene match: 6. Germline assignment: CDR1 SGDLS and CDR2 YYNGEE. This CDR3 is 16 amino acids long. In nucleotides, the CDR3 is TGTGCCAGCAGCGTAGGGTTAGCGGGAGGGCCAAATGAGCAGTTCTTC. This codes for CASSVGLAGGPNEQFF.

This sequence joins TRBV6-1 and TRBJ2-7, with 9 bases fitting TRBD2. V lost 5 bases, J lost 0 bases, and 5 bases stayed unmatched. Germline values: CDR1 MNHNS, CDR2 SASEGT. CDR3 length: 15 amino acids. The CDR3 is CASSPLAGSSYEQYF. CDR3 nucleotide sequence: TGTGCCAGCAGTCCCCTAGCGGGAAGCTCCTACGAGCAGTACTTC.

The genes are TRBV9 and TRBJ1-4, with 9 nucleotides matching TRBD1. There are 17 residues in the CDR3. From germline, CDR1 is SGDLS and CDR2 YYNGEE. V shed 4 bases, J shed 0 bases, and the junction held 7 bases outside the gene matches. The CDR3 spells CASSPGQGTTTNEKLFF. CDR3 DNA: TGTGCCAGCAGCCCGGGACAGGGAACCACAACTAATGAAAAACTGTTTTTT.

Points on this clone: Distinct nucleotide sequences in the sample also encode this CDR3. The chain joins TRBV9 to TRBJ1-5; D uncertain. CDR3 length: 15 amino acids. Trimming removed 0 bases from V and 3 bases from J, with 10 bases in between. The germline V gene has CDR1 SGDLS and CDR2 YYNGEE. Here the CDR3 reads CASSVDGGDNQPQHF. DNA for the CDR3: TGTGCCAGCAGCGTAGACGGCGGGGACAATCAGCCCCAGCATTTT. Using reference TRBV9 and TRBJ1-5 for the parts outside the CDR3, the full variable domain is DSGVTQTPKHLITATGQRVTLRCSPRSGDLSVYWYQQSLDQGLQFLIQYYNGEERAKGNILERFSAQQFPDLHSELNLSSLELGDSALYFCASSVDGGDNQPQHFGDGTRLSIL.

This chain connects TRBV9 to TRBJ2-1, with 7 bases that match TRBD2. The CDR3 is made up of 15 amino acids. Germline CDR1 is SGDLS and CDR2 is YYNGEE. V was clipped by 3 bases and J by 4 bases; unmatched bases: 7. The CDR3 coding sequence is TGTGCCAGCAGCGGCGGACTAGGGTTATACAATGAGCAGTTCTTC. Translated: CASSGGLGLYNEQFF.

The chain combines TRBV7-2 with TRBJ2-1; D remains ambiguous. The CDR3 covers 13 residues. Germline lookup yields CDR1 SGHTA and CDR2 FQGNSA. Trimming cost V 5 bases and J 3 bases, with 8 bases left between them. The CDR3 loop reads CASSPTNYNEQFF. CDR3 DNA: TGTGCCAGCAGCCCGACAAACTACAATGAGCAGTTCTTC. Supplemented by reference TRBV7-2 and TRBJ2-1, the full variable domain reads GAGVSQSPSNKVTEKGKDVELRCDPISGHTALYWYRQSLGQGLEFLIYFQGNSAPDKSGLPSDRFSAERTGGSVSTLTIQRTQQEDSAVYLCASSPTNYNEQFFGPGTRLTVL.

V is TRBV19 and J is TRBJ2-1; 7 bases match TRBD2. CDR3 size: 15 residues. Germline CDR1 LNHDA, CDR2 SQIVND (reference sequence). J gave up 1 base and V 7 bases, and 7 bases lay outside the gene matches. The CDR3 here is CASTTSAFSYNEQFF. In DNA, the CDR3 is TGTGCCAGTACTACTAGCGCCTTTTCCTACAATGAGCAGTTCTTC.

V and J are TRBV6-6 and TRBJ2-7; perhaps TRBD1 as D (6 bases). This CDR3 has 12 amino acids. V was clipped by 7 bases and J by 3 bases, with 10 bases between them. Germline CDR1 MNHNY, CDR2 SVGAGI (reference sequence). The chain's CDR3 is CASTGQIYEQYF. CDR3 sequence (DNA): TGTGCCAGCACTGGACAGATCTACGAGCAGTACTTC.

The CDR3 DNA is TGCGCCAGCAGCCCCCCAATCATGAGCTCTGGGGCCAACGTCCTGACTTTC. Translating it yields CASSPPIMSSGANVLTF. This chain links TRBV5-1 with TRBJ2-6; D remains ambiguous. V lost 4 bases and J 0 bases, leaving 14 bases between the germline ends. CDR1 is SGHRS and CDR2 is YFSETQ in the germline V gene. The CDR3 is made up of 17 amino acids.

The V call is TRBV4-3, the J call TRBJ2-5, with D possibly being TRBD2 (5 bases). The CDR3 has 13 amino acids. The germline V gene has CDR1 LGHNA and CDR2 YSLEER. V was shortened by 3 bases and J by 8 bases, with 13 bases between the two germline ends. The chain's CDR3 is CASSQRIEGTQYF. CDR3 in DNA: TGCGCCAGCAGCCAGCGGATTGAGGGAACCCAGTACTTC.

The rearrangement uses TRBV6-5 and TRBJ2-7; 8 nucleotides align to TRBD1. CDR1 is MNHEY and CDR2 is SVGAGI in the germline V gene. The CDR3 is made up of 15 amino acids. Trimming removed 5 bases from V and 2 bases from J; junction bases left unmatched: 8. The CDR3 DNA follows: TGTGCCAGCAGTGGGGACAGGCGCCTGACCTACGAGCAGTACTTC. This translates into CASSGDRRLTYEQYF.

V and J are TRBV5-1 and TRBJ2-7; D is ambiguous. V was cut by 0 bases and J by 2 bases, with 15 bases left in between. The CDR3 runs to 16 residues. Germline CDR1 SGHRS, CDR2 YFSETQ. The CDR3 loop reads CASSLAGSHSPYEQYF. CDR3 bases: TGCGCCAGCAGCTTGGCCGGTTCTCACAGTCCCTACGAGCAGTACTTC.

The rearrangement joins TRBV19 to TRBJ1-2; possibly TRBD1 for D (6 bases). V dropped 4 bases and J dropped 7 bases, with 10 bases sitting between them. The CDR3 sequence is 12 residues long. Germline V gene lookup returns CDR1 LNHDA and CDR2 SQIVND (reference sequence). CDR3 region: CASSTQGFGYTF. The CDR3 DNA is TGTGCCAGTAGTACGCAGGGGTTTGGCTACACCTTC.

This sequence joins TRBV13 and TRBJ2-6; 8 nucleotides line up with TRBD2. V was clipped by 3 bases and J by 2 bases; unmatched bases: 12. Per the germline V gene, CDR1 is PRHDT and CDR2 is FYEKMQ (reference sequence). This CDR3 comprises 19 residues. The CDR3 is CASSLAAGGYHTGANVLTF. The CDR3 nucleotides read TGTGCCAGCAGCTTGGCCGCGGGAGGCTACCATACTGGGGCCAACGTCCTGACTTTC.

This rearrangement joins TRBV28 to TRBJ1-3; D ambiguous. Between the trimmed V and J ends, which lost 2 bases and 1 base, there was a span of 3 bases. Germline V gene lookup returns CDR1 MDHEN and CDR2 SYDVKM. This CDR3 comprises 13 residues. The CDR3 loop is CASSLISGNTIYF. CDR3 bases: TGTGCCAGCAGTTTAATATCTGGAAACACCATATATTTT.

V gene TRBV4-3 combines with J gene TRBJ2-3, with D perhaps matching TRBD2 (7 bases). The CDR3 extends over 15 amino acids. Germline V CDR1 and CDR2: LGHNA, YSLEER. Between the trimmed V and J ends, which lost 2 bases and 1 base, there was a span of 10 bases. The CDR3 protein is CASSQRGARTDTQYF. The CDR3 coding sequence is TGCGCCAGCAGCCAACGGGGGGCCCGCACAGATACGCAGTATTTT.

This sequence joins TRBV5-1 and TRBJ1-2; D unclear. CDR1 is SGHRS, CDR2 YFSETQ, per germline. V was pared by 0 bases and J by 3 bases, with 6 bases between. The CDR3 runs to 13 residues. The CDR3 DNA is TGCGCCAGCAGCTTGGGAGTAGACTATGGCTACACCTTC. Its translation: CASSLGVDYGYTF.

The chain uses TRBV28 and TRBJ1-2; TRBD1 aligns across 8 bases. V lost 10 bases to trimming and J lost 6 bases; unmatched junction nucleotides: 16. Germline CDR1 and CDR2: MDHEN and SYDVKM. The CDR3 runs to 15 residues. CDR3 coding DNA: TGTGCCATCTCAACCAGGGGGCGGTTGGTCAATGGCTACACCTTC. Translated: CAISTRGRLVNGYTF.

The chain has TRBV6-6 and TRBJ1-1; TRBD1 aligns across 9 bases. CDR3 length equals 16 residues. CDR1 MNHNY and CDR2 SVGAGI come from the germline V gene (reference sequence). With 4 bases clipped from V and 0 bases from J, the junction kept 6 bases outside the gene matches. The CDR3 DNA reads as TGTGCCAGCAGTTCAATGGACAGGGGAATGAACACTGAAGCTTTCTTT. Encoded protein: CASSSMDRGMNTEAFF.

V gene TRBV6-4 combines with J gene TRBJ2-2; possible D gene TRBD1, 5 bases. Looked up from germline, CDR1 is MRHNA and CDR2 is SNTAGT. The CDR3 has 14 amino acids. V was pared by 5 bases and J by 4 bases, with 11 bases between. The CDR3 protein is CASSQDRGTGELFF. The DNA for the CDR3 is TGTGCCAGCAGTCAAGACAGAGGCACCGGGGAGCTGTTTTTT.

In the case of this clone: The same CDR3 arises from other DNA sequences in this sample as well. The rearrangement joins TRBV28 to TRBJ1-6, with no clear D. Germline loops: CDR1 MDHEN, CDR2 SYDVKM. The length of the CDR3 is 12 residues. The germline V and J ends were trimmed by 5 bases and 11 bases, with 10 bases remaining between them. CDR3 bases: TGTGCCAGCAGTCCTCTATCCCCACCCCTCCACTTT. It translates to CASSPLSPPLHF.

The chain uses TRBV19 and TRBJ2-3; 8 bases line up with TRBD2. V was clipped by 10 bases and J by 2 bases; unmatched bases: 2. CDR1 LNHDA and CDR2 SQIVND come from the germline V gene (reference sequence). This CDR3 has 12 residues. The CDR3 sequence is CATGGDTDTQYF. In DNA, the CDR3 is TGTGCCACCGGGGGGGACACAGATACGCAGTATTTT.

CDR3 DNA: TGCGCCAGCAGCTTGGCCAGGGGCGGCACCGGGGAGCTGTTTTTT. Protein: CASSLARGGTGELFF. J is TRBJ2-2 and V is TRBV5-1; D is perhaps TRBD1 (6 bases). Per the germline V gene, CDR1 is SGHRS and CDR2 is YFSETQ. The CDR3 spans 15 residues. V was pared by 0 bases and J by 4 bases, with 10 bases between.